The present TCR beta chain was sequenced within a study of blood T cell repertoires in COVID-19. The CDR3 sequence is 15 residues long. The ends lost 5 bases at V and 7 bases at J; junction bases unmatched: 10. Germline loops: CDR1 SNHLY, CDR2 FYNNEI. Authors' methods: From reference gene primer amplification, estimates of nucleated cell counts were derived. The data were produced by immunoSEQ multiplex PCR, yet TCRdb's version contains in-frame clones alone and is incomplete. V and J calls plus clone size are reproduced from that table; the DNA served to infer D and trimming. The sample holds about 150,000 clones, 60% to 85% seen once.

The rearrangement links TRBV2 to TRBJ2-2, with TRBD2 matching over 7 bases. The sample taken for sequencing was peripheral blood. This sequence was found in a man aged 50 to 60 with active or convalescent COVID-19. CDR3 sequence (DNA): TGTGCCAGCAGTATGGGCGGGAGTAGGGTCGGGGAGCTGTTTTTT. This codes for CASSMGGSRVGELFF.